Each of the 29 T cell receptor beta chains below was sequenced from the same sample in a study of blood T cell repertoires in COVID-19. TCRdb's copy holds only in-frame clones and misses some; the assay was immunoSEQ multiplex PCR. Among roughly 250,000 clones listed, roughly four fifths were seen once. Sequencing input: peripheral blood. These receptors originate from an older woman with acute or convalescent COVID-19.

The chain couples TRBV15 to TRBJ2-7; D is perhaps TRBD2 (5 bases). Germline loops: CDR1 LNHNV, CDR2 YYDKDF (reference sequence). Deletions cut 0 bases from V and 2 bases from J, with 8 bases between. The CDR3 is 14 residues long. CDR3 coding DNA: TGTGCCACCAGCAGAGACCCGGGAACCTACGAGCAGTACTTC. It specifies CATSRDPGTYEQYF.

The chain links TRBV5-4 to TRBJ1-1; D uncertain. Between the trimmed V and J ends, which lost 0 bases and 3 bases, there was a span of 9 bases. Germline assignment: CDR1 SGHNT and CDR2 YYREEE (reference sequence). This CDR3 spans 14 amino acids. The CDR3 coding sequence is TGTGCCAGCAGCTTGGTCAGGAGGGACACTGAAGCTTTCTTT. Translation: CASSLVRRDTEAFF.

The genes are TRBV5-1 and TRBJ1-4; TRBD1 aligns across 8 bases. Per the germline V gene, CDR1 is SGHRS and CDR2 is YFSETQ. V was pared by 4 bases and J by 2 bases, with 4 bases of the junction left unmatched. The length of the CDR3 is 15 residues. The CDR3: CASSQQGGTNEKLFF. The CDR3 coding sequence is TGCGCCAGCAGCCAACAGGGGGGGACTAATGAAAAACTGTTTTTT.

The chain carries TRBV7-2 and TRBJ2-3, with 10 bases lining up with TRBD2. Trimming cost V 4 bases and J 4 bases; bases outside gene matches: 8. Germline V gene lookup returns CDR1 SGHTA and CDR2 FQGNSA. CDR3 length: 16 amino acids. The CDR3 sequence: CASSSRSSGGADTQYF. The CDR3 DNA reads as TGTGCCAGCAGCTCGCGGTCTAGCGGGGGTGCAGATACGCAGTATTTT. Based on the CDR3 plus reference TRBV7-2 and TRBJ2-3, the full variable domain is GAGVSQSPSNKVTEKGKDVELRCDPISGHTALYWYRQSLGQGLEFLIYFQGNSAPDKSGLPSDRFSAERTGGSVSTLTIQRTQQEDSAVYLCASSSRSSGGADTQYFGPGTRLTVL.

This rearrangement joins TRBV7-9 to TRBJ1-5; perhaps TRBD1 as D (5 bases). CDR3 length equals 13 residues. CDR1 SEHNR and CDR2 FQNEAQ come from the germline V gene (reference sequence). The ends were cut back, 1 base at V and 5 bases at J, with 6 bases in the middle. The CDR3 DNA follows: TGTGCCAGCAGCTTAGACAGGTATCAGCCCCAGCATTTT. It encodes CASSLDRYQPQHF.

This sequence joins TRBV5-1 and TRBJ1-2; no definite D call. Germline CDR1 and CDR2: SGHRS and YFSETQ. This CDR3 spans 15 amino acids. Trimming removed 4 bases from V and 4 bases from J, with 17 bases in between. As DNA, the CDR3 is TGCGCCAGCAGCCCACCCAAGGAGGGCGGCTATGGCTACACCTTC. Protein product: CASSPPKEGGYGYTF.

The chain employs TRBV24-1 and TRBJ1-6; 7 positions match TRBD1. Trimming took 4 bases from V and 7 from J; bases not matched to a gene: 9. CDR1 is KGHDR and CDR2 is SFDVKD in the germline V gene. The CDR3 contains 16 residues. In DNA form, the CDR3 reads TGTGCCACCAGTGAGGGATACAGGGGCCCCAATTCACCCCTCCACTTT. As protein: CATSEGYRGPNSPLHF.

The CDR3 loop reads CASSPRPAGAYQETQYF. Written as DNA, the CDR3 is TGTGCCAGTTCCCCCCGCCCAGCGGGGGCCTACCAAGAGACCCAGTACTTC. J is TRBJ2-5 and V is TRBV19; 8 nucleotides agree with TRBD2. The CDR3 extends over 17 amino acids. CDR1 is LNHDA and CDR2 is SQIVND in the germline V gene (reference sequence). V shed 8 bases and J 0 bases; nucleotides not matched to a gene: 14.

The chain uses TRBV4-2 and TRBJ2-1; D is uncertain. CDR1 is LGHNA, CDR2 YNFKEQ, per germline. V shed 1 base and J shed 7 bases, with 17 bases lying between them. CDR3 length equals 16 residues. CDR3 loop: CASSQGLGSPGNEQFF. The CDR3 bases are TGTGCCAGCAGCCAAGGTTTGGGTAGCCCTGGGAATGAGCAGTTCTTC.

This clone came up once. V is TRBV18 and J is TRBJ1-1; D is perhaps TRBD1 (6 bases). This CDR3 has 17 amino acids. The ends were cut back, 1 base at V and 0 bases at J, with 15 bases in the middle. Germline V CDR1 and CDR2: KGHSH, LQKENI. The CDR3 here is CASSPQQGGVMNTEAFF. In DNA, the CDR3 is TGTGCCAGCTCACCACAACAGGGTGGGGTAATGAACACTGAAGCTTTCTTT.

This clone was detected only once. The chain joins TRBV19 to TRBJ1-2; D is perhaps TRBD1 (6 bases). The CDR3 totals 15 residues. V was clipped by 4 bases and J by 3 bases, with 15 bases between them. Per the germline V gene, CDR1 is LNHDA and CDR2 is SQIVND (reference sequence). This chain's CDR3 is CASSTTQGRDYGYTF. In nucleotides, the CDR3 is TGTGCCAGTAGTACGACACAGGGTAGGGACTATGGCTACACCTTC.

The rearrangement joins TRBV20-1 to TRBJ2-7; D possibly corresponds to TRBD2 (5 bases). The germline gives CDR1 DFQATT, CDR2 SNEGSKA (reference sequence). This CDR3 spans 11 amino acids. Trimming shortened V by 5 bases and J by 6 bases, and 11 bases separated the two germline ends. CDR3 nucleotides: TGCAGTGCTGGAGTACGGGGCGAGCAGTACTTC. This sequence encodes CSAGVRGEQYF.

The V gene is TRBV9, the J gene TRBJ1-4; D remains unclear. V was shortened by 4 bases and J by 8 bases, with 15 bases between the two germline ends. Per the germline V gene, CDR1 is SGDLS and CDR2 is YYNGEE. The length of the CDR3 is 14 residues. In DNA form, the CDR3 reads TGTGCCAGCAGCCAAACACCGGTAGCGGAAAAACTGTTTTTT. Translated: CASSQTPVAEKLFF.

J is TRBJ2-4 and V is TRBV6-6; 9 bases fit TRBD1. The germline V gene has CDR1 MNHNY and CDR2 SVGAGI (reference sequence). The V gene end was trimmed by 5 bases and the J gene end by 2 bases; junction bases not matched to a gene: 13. The CDR3 has 18 residues. The CDR3 DNA reads as TGTGCCAGCAGTCGGCATGCTGAACAGGGGGCGACCAAAAACATTCAGTACTTC. Translating it yields CASSRHAEQGATKNIQYF.

J is TRBJ1-6 and V is TRBV6-6; tentatively, D is TRBD1 (6 bases). Germline CDR1 is MNHNY and CDR2 is SVGAGI (reference sequence). Between the trimmed V and J ends, which lost 0 bases and 4 bases, there was a span of 7 bases. CDR3 length: 15 residues. The CDR3 spells CASSYSDSYNSPLHF. CDR3 nucleotide sequence: TGTGCCAGCAGTTACTCGGACAGTTATAATTCACCCCTCCACTTT.

The chain carries TRBV6-5 and TRBJ2-3; D remains ambiguous. V lost 5 bases and J 6 bases, leaving 6 bases between the germline ends. The CDR3 sequence is 11 residues long. Germline-derived CDR1 and CDR2 are MNHEY and SVGAGI. CDR3 in DNA: TGTGCCAGCAGTACTCGGGATACGCAGTATTTT. Protein sequence: CASSTRDTQYF.

This clone was seen once. The V call is TRBV28, the J call TRBJ1-6; D is perhaps TRBD1 (6 bases). In germline, CDR1 is MDHEN, CDR2 SYDVKM. The germline V and J ends were trimmed by 3 bases and 3 bases, with 6 bases remaining between them. CDR3 length: 14 amino acids. CDR3 region: CASSLTGYNSPLHF. CDR3 nucleotide sequence: TGTGCCAGCAGTTTGACAGGCTATAATTCACCCCTCCACTTT.

This chain uses TRBV30 with TRBJ1-2; 8 positions match TRBD1. Unmatched junction bases numbered 11, after V lost 5 bases and J lost 6 bases. Germline values: CDR1 GTSNPN, CDR2 SVGIG (reference sequence). The CDR3 contains 14 residues. The CDR3 here is CAWGRQGMKNGYTF. The CDR3 nucleotides are TGTGCCTGGGGAAGACAGGGGATGAAGAATGGCTACACCTTC. Full variable domain (outside the CDR3, taken from reference TRBV30 and TRBJ1-2): SQTIHQWPATLVQPVGSPLSLECTVEGTSNPNLYWYRQAAGRGLQLLFYSVGIGQISSEVPQNLSASRPQDRQFILSSKKLLLSDSGFYLCAWGRQGMKNGYTFGSGTRLTVV.

The V gene is TRBV4-1, the J gene TRBJ1-4; D might be TRBD1 (5 bases). This CDR3 is 15 amino acids long. V was pared by 2 bases and J by 7 bases, with 14 bases between. Per germline, CDR1 MGHRA and CDR2 YSYEKL. The DNA for the CDR3 is TGCGCCAGCAGCCAACAGGGTTTTATGGGTGAAAAACTGTTTTTT. Translated: CASSQQGFMGEKLFF.

The chain recombines TRBV7-2 with TRBJ2-2; TRBD1 matches at 10 bases. Germline trimming cut 7 bases from V and 8 bases from J; bases unmatched to any gene: 4. The CDR3 is 13 residues long. Germline-derived CDR1 and CDR2 are SGHTA and FQGNSA. The CDR3 spells CASNGQGEGELFF. The DNA for the CDR3 is TGTGCCAGCAACGGACAGGGGGAAGGGGAGCTGTTTTTT.

The sample holds a few counts of this clone. Other DNA sequences in this sample translate to the same CDR3. The genes are TRBV3-1 (or the pseudogene TRBV3-2) and TRBJ1-6; D not resolved. The CDR3 spans 12 residues. Trimming took off 0 bases at V and 9 bases at J, with 3 bases between the two ends. CDR1 and CDR2 from the germline V gene are LGHDT and YNNKEL (reference sequence). This chain's CDR3 is CASSQERSPLHF. CDR3 coding DNA: TGTGCCAGCAGCCAAGAGCGTTCACCCCTCCACTTT.

This rearrangement joins TRBV6-5 to TRBJ2-6; D possibly corresponds to TRBD1 (6 bases). Germline loops: CDR1 MNHEY, CDR2 SVGAGI. Deletions cut 8 bases from V and 0 bases from J, with 11 bases between. The CDR3 sequence is 15 residues long. CDR3 in amino acids: CASGIRGSGANVLTF. CDR3 in DNA: TGTGCCAGCGGAATCAGGGGCTCTGGGGCCAACGTCCTGACTTTC.

This CDR3 is CASKSGLEKLFF. The CDR3 nucleotides read TGTGCCAGCAAGTCGGGGTTGGAGAAACTGTTTTTT. This sequence joins TRBV6-5 and TRBJ1-4, with D unclear. Germline V CDR1 and CDR2: MNHEY, SVGAGI. The CDR3 loop spans 12 amino acids. V gave up 7 bases and J gave up 11 bases, with 14 bases separating them.

In this sample, this clone turned up a few times. V usage is TRBV5-1 and J usage is TRBJ1-2; maybe TRBD1 (6 bases). The CDR3 runs to 14 residues. CDR1 and CDR2 from the germline V gene are SGHRS and YFSETQ. Deletions cut 5 bases from V and 0 bases from J, with 11 bases between. This chain's CDR3 is CASREGQSNYGYTF. CDR3 nucleotide sequence: TGCGCCAGCAGAGAAGGACAGTCTAACTATGGCTACACCTTC.

This chain's CDR3 is CATSGTSHISSYNEQFF. CDR3 nucleotide sequence: TGTGCCACCAGCGGGACTAGCCATATCAGCTCCTACAATGAGCAGTTCTTC. V and J are TRBV15 and TRBJ2-1; 9 positions agree with TRBD2. Germline V gene lookup returns CDR1 LNHNV and CDR2 YYDKDF (reference sequence). Germline trimming cut 5 bases from V and 0 bases from J; bases unmatched to any gene: 8. The CDR3 spans 17 residues.

This chain uses TRBV9 with TRBJ2-1, with D unclear. The germline gives CDR1 SGDLS, CDR2 YYNGEE. The CDR3 runs to 14 residues. The V end was cut by 1 base, the J end by 9 bases, with 14 bases between. This chain's CDR3 is CASSVNLVGGEQFF. The CDR3 DNA sequence: TGTGCCAGCAGCGTAAATCTTGTCGGTGGTGAGCAGTTCTTC.

This chain uses TRBV5-4 with TRBJ1-3; D is uncertain. The ends were cut back, 0 bases at V and 4 bases at J, with 8 bases in the middle. CDR3 length equals 14 residues. CDR1 SGHNT and CDR2 YYREEE come from the germline V gene (reference sequence). The CDR3 nucleotides read TGTGCCAGCAGCTTGGATCTTCAGGGAAACACCATATATTTT. This gives the protein CASSLDLQGNTIYF.

The chain has TRBV30 and TRBJ2-3; D possibly corresponds to TRBD2 (6 bases). Germline CDR1 GTSNPN, CDR2 SVGIG (reference sequence). Trimming took 0 bases from V and 4 from J, leaving 26 bases between them. CDR3 length: 19 residues. The CDR3 sequence is CAWSVPAGTLDLQADTQYF. The CDR3, as DNA: TGTGCCTGGAGTGTCCCGGCGGGGACGCTAGATTTACAAGCAGATACGCAGTATTTT.

This sequence joins TRBV30 and TRBJ1-1; D is ambiguous. The CDR3 runs to 11 residues. V was shortened by 4 bases and J by 5 bases, with 8 bases between the two germline ends. Germline lookup yields CDR1 GTSNPN and CDR2 SVGIG (reference sequence). CDR3 coding DNA: TGTGCCTGGAATCCGGTAACTGAAGCTTTCTTT. It codes for CAWNPVTEAFF.